One sample yielded the 30 T cell receptor beta chains listed below, sequenced in a study of T cells in Graves' hyperthyroidism and ophthalmopathy. What was amplified from RNA transcripts were TCR beta CDR3 regions. TCR CDR3 underwent first-round RT-PCR with the HTBI primer set. TCRdb used MiXCR to reprocess the multiplex PCR reads, holding one entry per CDR3 protein. The sample shows under 350,000 distinct CDR3 sequences, about 17% of them seen only once. Sequencing used blood. The receptor source for this set is a woman in her sixties or seventies with Graves' ophthalmopathy.

The chain is built from TRBV6-2 or TRBV6-3 and TRBJ2-7; 8 bases line up with TRBD2. Germline trimming cut 0 bases from V and 3 bases from J; bases unmatched to any gene: 7. CDR1 and CDR2 (germline): MNHEY, SVGEGT. This CDR3 region has 16 residues. CDR3 nucleotides: TGTGCCAGCAGTTACTCCCCGGCGGGAGGTATCTACGAGCAGTACTTC. Residues: CASSYSPAGGIYEQYF.

This clonotype was recorded at least ten times. The rearrangement joins TRBV28 to TRBJ2-7, with unresolved D. Between the trimmed V and J ends, which lost 1 base and 2 bases, there was a span of 3 bases. The CDR3 is 12 amino acids. Germline V CDR1 and CDR2: MDHEN, SYDVKM. As DNA, the CDR3 is TGTGCCAGCAGTTTATCAGCCTACGAGCAGTACTTC. Its protein product is CASSLSAYEQYF.

This clonotype appeared many times. The chain links TRBV5-1 to TRBJ2-7; 7 nucleotides match TRBD2. Germline loops: CDR1 SGHRS, CDR2 YFSETQ. This CDR3 is 16 amino acids long. V shed 1 base and J 0 bases; nucleotides not matched to a gene: 7. Here the CDR3 DNA reads TGCGCCAGCAGCTTGCCCGGGGGAGGGATCTCCTACGAGCAGTACTTC. It specifies CASSLPGGGISYEQYF.

This clonotype was seen ten or more times. The chain has TRBV11-2 and TRBJ2-1; D gene uncertain. V dropped 1 base and J dropped 0 bases, with 10 bases sitting between them. The CDR3 is 16 amino acids. Germline CDR1 reads SGHAT; CDR2 reads FQNNGV. Here the CDR3 DNA reads TGTGCCAGCAGCTTAGGGGCAGAGTCCTCCTACAATGAGCAGTTCTTC. This translates into CASSLGAESSYNEQFF.

V and J are TRBV2 and TRBJ2-3, with D perhaps matching TRBD2 (6 bases). Germline loops: CDR1 SNHLY, CDR2 FYNNEI. V was shortened by 2 bases and J by 5 bases, with 11 bases between the two germline ends. The CDR3 runs 14 residues. CDR3 amino acids: CASSEFGSGDTQYF. The CDR3 bases are TGTGCCAGCAGTGAATTCGGTAGCGGAGATACGCAGTATTTT.

The V and J genes are TRBV4-2 and TRBJ1-3, with D perhaps TRBD1 (5 bases). Germline V lookup: CDR1 LGHNA, CDR2 YNFKEQ. The CDR3 consists of 16 residues. Trimming pared 1 base from V and 4 bases from J, leaving 14 bases between. CDR3 sequence: CASSQVQAMNGNTIYF. DNA of the CDR3: TGTGCCAGCAGCCAAGTACAGGCGATGAACGGAAACACCATATATTTT.

This chain uses TRBV27 with TRBJ1-6, with a weak D call TRBD1 (5 bases). There are 14 residues in the CDR3. Germline CDR1 and CDR2: MNHEY and SMNVEV (reference sequence). Trimming took 6 bases from V and 8 from J, leaving 14 bases between them. CDR3 nucleotide sequence: TGTGCCAGCAGGCCACAGGTTGTATATTCACCCCTCCACTTT. Its protein product is CASRPQVVYSPLHF.

The chain carries TRBV24-1 and TRBJ2-5; no clear D gene. Germline V gives CDR1 KGHDR, CDR2 SFDVKD. The CDR3 runs 14 residues. Trimming removed 4 bases at V and 5 bases at J, with 13 bases between. The CDR3 region has the DNA TGTGCCACCAGTGACCGACGGGTAGGTGAGACCCAGTACTTC. The encoded protein is CATSDRRVGETQYF.

The chain recombines TRBV4-1 with TRBJ1-2, with D perhaps TRBD1 (6 bases). Germline CDR1 is MGHRA and CDR2 is YSYEKL. Trimming removed 6 bases from V and 3 bases from J, with 17 bases in between. The length of the CDR3 is 15 residues. Here the CDR3 DNA reads TGCGCCAGCAGGGACTACAGGGCTAGAGACTATGGCTACACCTTC. Protein product: CASRDYRARDYGYTF.

The chain recombines TRBV19 with TRBJ2-7, with 7 bases lining up with TRBD1. CDR3 length equals 13 residues. Germline CDR1 LNHDA, CDR2 SQIVND (reference sequence). The trim removed 6 bases at V and 2 bases at J, leaving 4 bases unmatched. CDR3 sequence (DNA): TGTGCCAGTAGCGACAGGGCGACCTACGAGCAGTACTTC. Protein: CASSDRATYEQYF.

The J gene is TRBJ1-1, the V gene TRBV30; D possibly corresponds to TRBD1 (6 bases). CDR1 is GTSNPN and CDR2 is SVGIG in the germline V gene (reference sequence). Deletions cut 3 bases from V and 3 bases from J, with 11 bases between. The CDR3 runs 13 residues. The CDR3 DNA sequence: TGTGCCTGGAGGAGAGGGGGAGACACTGAAGCTTTCTTT. The encoded protein is CAWRRGGDTEAFF.

V gene TRBV20-1 combines with J gene TRBJ2-7, with D unclear. The CDR3 has 12 residues. Germline V CDR1 and CDR2: DFQATT, SNEGSKA (reference sequence). V shed 3 bases and J shed 5 bases, with 11 bases lying between them. CDR3 amino acids: CSARASIHEQYF. CDR3 sequence (DNA): TGCAGTGCTAGGGCAAGCATCCACGAGCAGTACTTC.

This clonotype was seen at least ten times. The chain couples TRBV28 to TRBJ1-2; 7 positions agree with TRBD1. V shed 5 bases, J shed 8 bases, and the junction held 5 bases outside the gene matches. The CDR3 is 12 amino acids. Germline V gives CDR1 MDHEN, CDR2 SYDVKM. CDR3 coding DNA: TGTGCCAGCAGTCTGACAGGGAACGGCTACACCTTC. The encoded protein is CASSLTGNGYTF.

This clonotype showed up just a few times. The chain couples TRBV7-7 to TRBJ2-7; 13 bases fit TRBD2. V was clipped by 1 base and J by 6 bases; unmatched bases: 6. In germline, CDR1 is SSHAT, CDR2 FNYEAQ (reference sequence). The CDR3 has 16 amino acids. CDR3 residues: CASSLGPGLAGSEQYF. The CDR3 DNA reads as TGTGCCAGCAGCTTAGGGCCGGGACTAGCGGGATCCGAGCAGTACTTC. Using reference TRBV7-7 and TRBJ2-7 for the parts outside the CDR3, the full variable domain is GAGVSQSPRYKVTKRGQDVTLRCDPISSHATLYWYQQALGQGPEFLTYFNYEAQPDKSGLPSDRFSAERPEGSISTLTIQRTEQRDSAMYRCASSLGPGLAGSEQYFGPGTRLTVT.

This clonotype has a handful of counts. V usage is TRBV5-6 and J usage is TRBJ1-6, with D unresolved. V lost 0 bases, J lost 10 bases, and 11 bases lay in between. CDR1 is SGHDT, CDR2 YYEEEE, per germline. The CDR3 runs to 14 residues. This chain's CDR3 is CASSLELPHSPLHF. The CDR3, as DNA: TGTGCCAGCAGCTTGGAGTTGCCTCACTCACCCCTCCACTTT.

This chain connects TRBV12-3 or TRBV12-4 to TRBJ1-5; D is ambiguous. V was cut by 2 bases and J by 2 bases, with 10 bases left in between. The CDR3 length is 15 residues. CDR3 bases: TGTGCCAGCAGTTTACTCGGTCAGGGCAATCAGCCCCAGCATTTT. Residues: CASSLLGQGNQPQHF.

This clonotype was found many times. This rearrangement joins TRBV2 to TRBJ2-3; D could derive from TRBD1 or TRBD2 (6 bases each). Per the germline V gene, CDR1 is SNHLY and CDR2 is FYNNEI. V was clipped by 11 bases and J by 1 base, with 16 bases between them. The CDR3 contains 14 residues. CDR3 sequence reads: CAGGDGTRTDTQYF. CDR3 sequence (DNA): TGTGCCGGAGGGGACGGGACACGCACAGATACGCAGTATTTT.

The chain is built from TRBV7-2 and TRBJ1-1; D gene uncertain. This CDR3 is 13 amino acids long. Germline V gene lookup returns CDR1 SGHTA and CDR2 FQGNSA. V was trimmed by 5 bases and J by 1 base, leaving 8 bases between them. The DNA for the CDR3 is TGTGCCAGCAGCCTCACCAAGAACACTGAAGCTTTCTTT. It translates to CASSLTKNTEAFF.

This clonotype was observed many times. The chain couples TRBV28 to TRBJ1-5; possibly TRBD1 for D (5 bases). Germline CDR1 and CDR2: MDHEN and SYDVKM. The CDR3 is 14 residues long. V lost 3 bases and J lost 7, with 13 bases in between. CDR3 DNA: TGTGCCAGCAGTTTGGTCCAGGGAGGCCAGCCCCAGCATTTT. This codes for CASSLVQGGQPQHF.

This clonotype was seen once. Compared with germline, one end of the junction differs, possibly owing to a read error. The chain carries TRBV7-2 and TRBJ1-4; D call uncertain. The CDR3 sequence is 13 residues long. From germline, CDR1 is SGHTA and CDR2 FQGNSA. The CDR3 loop reads CASSPRPPEKLLF. The DNA of the CDR3 is TGTGCCAGCAGCCCAAGGCCCCCCGAAAAACTGCTTTTT.

The chain carries TRBV7-2 and TRBJ2-1; 8 nucleotides match TRBD1. The CDR3 extends over 13 amino acids. V was pared by 7 bases and J by 6 bases, with 5 bases of the junction left unmatched. Germline CDR1 is SGHTA and CDR2 is FQGNSA. The CDR3 DNA follows: TGTGCCAGCACCCCGGGGACAGGCAATGAGCAGTTCTTC. It encodes CASTPGTGNEQFF.

This clonotype was counted ten times or more. This sequence joins TRBV5-1 and TRBJ1-1; TRBD1 matches 7 bases. CDR3 size: 14 residues. CDR1 and CDR2 (germline): SGHRS, YFSETQ. V lost 4 bases and J lost 0; bases outside the gene matches: 3. CDR3 loop: CASSPDRLNTEAFF. CDR3 nucleotides: TGCGCCAGCAGCCCGGACAGGCTGAACACTGAAGCTTTCTTT.

This clonotype was detected ten times or more. This chain uses TRBV6-1 with TRBJ1-5; 7 positions agree with TRBD1. CDR3 length: 14 amino acids. CDR1 is MNHNS and CDR2 is SASEGT in the germline V gene. V lost 5 bases to trimming and J lost 5 bases; unmatched junction nucleotides: 6. CDR3 in DNA: TGTGCCAGCAGTCTGACAGGGTCGGATCAGCCCCAGCATTTT. Translated: CASSLTGSDQPQHF.

The chain couples TRBV6-5 to TRBJ1-2, with a possible D match to TRBD1 (5 bases). This CDR3 is built from 19 residues. Trimming shortened V by 2 bases and J by 4 bases, and 26 bases separated the two germline ends. Germline lookup yields CDR1 MNHEY and CDR2 SVGAGI. CDR3 sequence: CASSYGGGGDVESSYGYTF. CDR3 nucleotide sequence: TGTGCCAGCAGTTACGGCGGCGGCGGGGACGTAGAATCATCCTATGGCTACACCTTC.

Many counts were recorded for this clonotype. J is TRBJ2-5 and V is TRBV29-1, with D perhaps matching TRBD2 (6 bases). Germline CDR1 SQVTM, CDR2 ANQGSEA. This CDR3 spans 12 amino acids. The V gene lost 7 bases and the J gene lost 3 bases, with 12 bases spanning the gap. The CDR3 sequence: CSGGDGKETQYF. The DNA of the CDR3 is TGCAGCGGGGGGGACGGGAAAGAGACCCAGTACTTC. Full variable domain (rest looked up from reference TRBV29-1 and TRBJ2-5): SAVISQKPSRDICQRGTSLTIQCQVDSQVTMMFWYRQQPGQSLTLIATANQGSEATYESGFVIDKFPISRPNLTFSTLTVSNMSPEDSSIYLCSGGDGKETQYFGPGTRLLVL.

This clonotype was seen a handful of times. This chain uses TRBV28 with TRBJ2-5; 8 nucleotides match TRBD1. The trim removed 3 bases at V and 13 bases at J, leaving 13 bases unmatched. From germline, CDR1 is MDHEN and CDR2 SYDVKM. The CDR3 runs to 14 residues. This CDR3 is CASSFQGAQTRVYF. The CDR3 bases are TGTGCCAGCAGTTTCCAGGGGGCGCAAACTAGGGTGTACTTC.

This clonotype was observed a few times. The CDR3 region is CASSTHTRLNTEAFF. CDR3 DNA sequence: TGTGCCAGTAGTACCCACACACGCCTGAACACTGAAGCTTTCTTT. The chain recombines TRBV19 with TRBJ1-1; D gene unclear. The V end was cut by 4 bases, the J end by 0 bases, with 12 bases between. Germline lookup yields CDR1 LNHDA and CDR2 SQIVND (reference sequence). This CDR3 contains 15 residues.

This clonotype was seen more than once but under ten times. The DNA for the CDR3 is TGTGCCATCAGTGAGGGACTAGCGGCGTTCTCCTACAATGAGCAGTTCTTC. Amino acid sequence: CAISEGLAAFSYNEQFF. V usage is TRBV10-3 and J usage is TRBJ2-1, with 10 positions matching TRBD2. This CDR3 comprises 17 residues. From germline, CDR1 is ENHRY and CDR2 SYGVKD. After removal of 2 bases from V and 0 bases from J, the junction contained 4 bases not matched to a gene.

This clonotype was seen at least ten times. The V and J genes are TRBV11-2 and TRBJ2-2; tentatively, D is TRBD1 or TRBD2 (6 bases each). Per germline, CDR1 SGHAT and CDR2 FQNNGV. The CDR3 spans 15 residues. V was trimmed by 3 bases and J by 4 bases, leaving 12 bases between them. The CDR3 bases are TGTGCCAGCAGCTTCCGGGGGCCTTTCACCGGGGAGCTGTTTTTT. Protein sequence: CASSFRGPFTGELFF.

This clonotype came up many times. This chain connects TRBV7-2 to TRBJ1-5, with D unclear. With 3 bases removed from V and 5 bases from J, the gap between germline ends came to 8 bases. The CDR3 length is 13 residues. Germline CDR1 SGHTA, CDR2 FQGNSA. CDR3 loop: CASSFGLDQPQHF. The CDR3 bases are TGTGCCAGCAGCTTTGGTCTGGATCAGCCCCAGCATTTT.